The rows below give T cell receptor beta chains drawn from one sample of a study of cytomegalovirus exposure and HLA in healthy donors. Repertoires were generated with immunoSEQ multiplex PCR, while TCRdb's copy carries only in-frame clones and drops some. The table lists fewer than 150,000 clones, roughly three quarters of them singletons, with around 3% in the top ten. Source material: PBMCs. The receptors shown here come from a man aged 40-49 years in good health and CMV-seronegative. Each CDR3 is given with its conserved first and last residue. Fields, in order: V gene, D gene, J gene, clone size, CDR3 protein, CDR3 DNA. D genes are given only for firm matches. Rows may omit the clone size; those that give it use once, few, many or a size class.

TRBV4-3,TRBD1,TRBJ2-1,-,CASSQDFERDRPNEQFF,TGCGCCAGCAGCCAAGATTTCGAACGGGACAGGCCCAATGAGCAGTTCTTC
TRBV29-1,TRBD1,TRBJ1-6,-,CSVGGTGNDSPLHF,TGCAGCGTTGGAGGGACAGGGAACGATTCACCCCTCCACTTT
TRBV10-3,-,TRBJ2-7,-,CAISELASETFEQYF,TGTGCCATCAGTGAATTGGCTAGCGAGACTTTCGAGCAGTACTTC
TRBV7-9,-,TRBJ1-1,-,CASGRMNTEAFF,TGTGCCAGCGGGAGAATGAACACTGAAGCTTTCTTT
TRBV7-9,-,TRBJ1-1,-,CSSSSGTLEAFF,TGTTCCAGCAGCTCGGGGACACTAGAAGCTTTCTTT
TRBV7-8,-,TRBJ1-1,-,CASRVSPTGGGEAFF,TGTGCCAGCAGGGTATCGCCAACGGGGGGTGGGGAAGCTTTCTTT
TRBV7-8,-,TRBJ1-3,-,CASSPKDFLSGNTIYF,TGTGCCAGCAGCCCGAAGGACTTCCTGTCTGGAAACACCATATATTTT
TRBV7-6,TRBD1,TRBJ2-5,few,CASSLARGRGETQYF,TGTGCCAGCAGCCTCGCCAGGGGGCGCGGGGAGACCCAGTACTTC
TRBV5-4,-,TRBJ2-7,-,CASSLDQVGNEQYF,TGTGCCAGCAGCTTGGACCAGGTGGGCAACGAGCAGTACTTC
TRBV5-1,-,TRBJ2-5,-,CASSHGSSAWETQYF,TGCGCCAGCAGCCACGGGTCTAGCGCCTGGGAGACCCAGTACTTC
TRBV18,TRBD1,TRBJ1-2,once,CASSPTLDRVGGYTF,TGTGCCAGCTCACCCACCCTAGACAGGGTGGGAGGCTACACCTTC
TRBV9,-,TRBJ1-1,-,CASSVGRSNTEAFF,TGTGCCAGCAGCGTAGGCAGGTCAAACACTGAAGCTTTCTTT
TRBV5-1,TRBD1,TRBJ2-1,-,CASSLGDRPYNEQFF,TGCGCCAGCAGCTTGGGGGACAGGCCCTACAATGAGCAGTTCTTC
TRBV10-3,TRBD1,TRBJ1-2,-,CATRVDRRDYGYTF,TGTGCCACCAGGGTGGACAGGAGGGACTATGGCTACACCTTC
TRBV9,TRBD2,TRBJ2-3,few,CASSPRGSGAADTQYF,TGTGCCAGCAGCCCCCGGGGTAGCGGGGCCGCGGATACGCAGTATTTT
TRBV4-1,TRBD2,TRBJ2-3,-,CASSQILGTSGITSTDTQYF,TGCGCCAGCAGCCAAATACTCGGGACTAGCGGGATAACTAGCACAGATACGCAGTATTTT
TRBV4-3,-,TRBJ1-4,once,CASSQDFTDNEKLFF,TGCGCCAGCAGCCAAGATTTTACAGATAATGAAAAACTGTTTTTT
TRBV28,TRBD1,TRBJ2-2,-,CASSPTGGTGELFF,TGTGCCAGCAGTCCTACAGGGGGGACGGGGGAGCTGTTTTTT
TRBV7-3,-,TRBJ2-2,-,CASSPWRGNTGELFF,TGTGCCAGCAGCCCCTGGAGGGGAAACACCGGGGAGCTGTTTTTT
TRBV25-1,-,TRBJ2-5,-,CASSESWARETQYF,TGTGCCAGCAGTGAATCCTGGGCACGAGAGACCCAGTACTTC
TRBV7-2,TRBD1,TRBJ1-5,-,CASSPWTGQNQPQHF,TGTGCCAGCAGCCCATGGACAGGTCAAAATCAGCCCCAGCATTTT
TRBV6-5,TRBD2,TRBJ2-5,-,CASSYSGGSGETQYF,TGTGCCAGCAGTTACTCGGGGGGGTCGGGGGAGACCCAGTACTTC
TRBV19,TRBD1,TRBJ2-7,-,CASSEGWQGAHEQYF,TGTGCCAGTAGCGAGGGGTGGCAGGGGGCCCACGAGCAGTACTTC
TRBV4-1,TRBD1,TRBJ2-2,-,CASSQSWTGAGELFF,TGCGCCAGCAGCCAATCCTGGACAGGGGCCGGGGAGCTGTTTTTT
TRBV30,TRBD1,TRBJ1-2,-,CAWSRDRLYGYTF,TGTGCCTGGAGTAGGGACAGGCTCTATGGCTACACCTTC
TRBV28,TRBD1,TRBJ1-2,-,CASSPPHGQGGYTF,TGTGCCAGCAGTCCTCCTCATGGACAGGGTGGCTACACCTTC
TRBV5-4,-,TRBJ2-5,-,CASSPARVSQETQYF,TGTGCCAGCAGCCCGGCGAGGGTCAGCCAAGAGACCCAGTACTTC
TRBV5-1,-,TRBJ2-1,medium-sized,CASSLGERSYNEQFF,TGCGCCAGCAGCTTGGGAGAGCGGAGCTACAATGAGCAGTTCTTC
TRBV6-4,-,TRBJ1-2,-,CASSDSPGFNYGYTF,TGTGCCAGCAGTGACTCGCCAGGCTTTAACTATGGCTACACCTTC
TRBV13,-,TRBJ2-7,-,CASSLGGQGGSYEQYF,TGTGCCAGCAGCTTAGGCGGCCAGGGTGGTTCCTACGAGCAGTACTTC
TRBV27,-,TRBJ2-3,-,CASSFGLLTDTQYF,TGTGCCAGCAGTTTTGGACTACTCACAGATACGCAGTATTTT
TRBV9,-,TRBJ1-1,-,CASSVETGTEAFF,TGTGCCAGCAGCGTAGAAACGGGAACTGAAGCTTTCTTT
TRBV6-6,-,TRBJ1-2,-,CASRPPTGGYTF,TGTGCCAGCAGGCCACCGACGGGAGGCTACACCTTC
TRBV7-8,TRBD1,TRBJ1-6,once,CASSLVRTGGRSPLHF,TGTGCCAGCAGCTTAGTCCGGACAGGCGGGCGGTCACCCCTCCACTTT
TRBV28,TRBD1,TRBJ1-5,once,CASSSGSGTGVGVDQPQHF,TGTGCCAGCAGTTCGGGCTCCGGGACAGGGGTGGGTGTCGATCAGCCCCAGCATTTT
TRBV19,-,TRBJ2-1,-,CASSWGHEQFF,TGTGCCAGTAGTTGGGGCCATGAGCAGTTCTTC
TRBV2,-,TRBJ1-4,-,CASRARVATNEKLFF,TGTGCCAGCAGGGCCAGGGTTGCGACTAATGAAAAACTGTTTTTT
TRBV12-5,-,TRBJ2-5,few,CASGSVAVAGTQYF,TGTGCTAGTGGTTCGGTAGCGGTGGCAGGGACCCAGTACTTC
TRBV2,-,TRBJ2-2,-,CASSELGQPGELFF,TGTGCCAGCAGTGAACTAGGACAACCCGGGGAGCTGTTTTTT
TRBV7-9,TRBD1,TRBJ1-4,-,CASSSTGWDEKLFF,TGTGCCAGCAGCTCGACAGGGTGGGATGAAAAACTGTTTTTT
TRBV5-6,TRBD1,TRBJ1-6,-,CASSLGQGNSPLHF,TGTGCCAGCAGCTTGGGACAGGGAAATTCACCCCTCCACTTT